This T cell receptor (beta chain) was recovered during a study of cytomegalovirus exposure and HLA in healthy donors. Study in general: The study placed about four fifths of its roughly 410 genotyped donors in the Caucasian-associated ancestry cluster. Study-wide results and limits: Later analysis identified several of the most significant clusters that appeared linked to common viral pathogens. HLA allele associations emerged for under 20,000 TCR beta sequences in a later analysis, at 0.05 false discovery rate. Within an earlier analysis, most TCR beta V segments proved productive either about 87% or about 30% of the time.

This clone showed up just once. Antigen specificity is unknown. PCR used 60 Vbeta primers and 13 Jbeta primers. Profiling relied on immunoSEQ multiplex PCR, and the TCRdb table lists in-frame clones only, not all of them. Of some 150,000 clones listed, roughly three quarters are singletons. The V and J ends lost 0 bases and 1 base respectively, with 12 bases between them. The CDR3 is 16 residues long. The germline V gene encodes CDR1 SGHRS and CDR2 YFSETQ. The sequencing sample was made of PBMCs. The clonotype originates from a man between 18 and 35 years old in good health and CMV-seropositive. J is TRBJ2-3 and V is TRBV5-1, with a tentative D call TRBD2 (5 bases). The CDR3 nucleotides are TGCGCCAGCAGCTTGGAGAGGGTGGTGGGCACAGATACGCAGTATTTT. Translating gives CASSLERVVGTDTQYF.